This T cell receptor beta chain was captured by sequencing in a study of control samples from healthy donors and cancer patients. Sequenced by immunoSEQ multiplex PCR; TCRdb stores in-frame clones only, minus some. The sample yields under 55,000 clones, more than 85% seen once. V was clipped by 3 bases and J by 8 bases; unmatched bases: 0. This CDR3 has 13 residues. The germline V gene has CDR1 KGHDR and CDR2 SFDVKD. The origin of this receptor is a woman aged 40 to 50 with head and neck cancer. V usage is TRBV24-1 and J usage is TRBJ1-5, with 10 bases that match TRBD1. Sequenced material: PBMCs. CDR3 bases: TGTGCCACCAGTGATGGGACAGGGGAGCCCCAGCATTTT. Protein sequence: CATSDGTGEPQHF.